This T cell receptor beta chain came from a study of cytomegalovirus exposure and HLA in healthy donors. Overall study findings and caveats: Published work reported that the classifier diagnosed cytomegalovirus status with high specificity and sensitivity. Some 150 TCR beta chains were listed as cytomegalovirus-associated.

The donors were in the roughly 120-subject validation cohort; that cohort was separate from the roughly 660-subject first cohort. As to this clone: Its specificity is not known.

CDR3 length equals 16 residues. Unmatched junction bases numbered 18, after V lost 7 bases and J lost 11 bases. CDR1 is MNHEY, CDR2 SMNVEV, per germline (reference sequence). TCRdb's copy holds only in-frame clones and misses some; the assay was immunoSEQ multiplex PCR. Of almost 200,000 clones in the sample, approximately 78% were seen once. Input material: PBMCs. This TCR was recovered from a woman in her twenties or thirties in good health and CMV-seronegative. The chain employs TRBV27 and TRBJ2-1, with 9 positions matching TRBD2. The CDR3 region is CASKYGGPGREGKQFF. The CDR3 nucleotides are TGTGCCAGCAAGTATGGCGGACCAGGGCGGGAGGGCAAGCAGTTCTTC.